This TCR beta chain was recovered during a study of T cell responses to AZD1222 COVID-19 vaccine. Broader study findings: The sample set comprised mostly white British donors with more females, and clonal diversity was possibly underestimated. Only after the peak T cell response were repertoires sampled.

The CDR3 totals 12 residues. V dropped 7 bases and J dropped 3 bases, with 4 bases sitting between them. CDR1 and CDR2 (germline): LNHDA, SQIVND (reference sequence). Notes on this clone: No antigen is known for it.

Measured with immunoSEQ multiplex PCR; TCRdb has only the in-frame clones, and not every one. The data contain some 56,000 clones, 80% to 90% of them singletons. The chain employs TRBV19 and TRBJ1-6, with D uncertain. This TCR was sampled from an adult who received the AZD1222 COVID-19 vaccine. Sequences were derived from peripheral blood, sampled 28 days after the second AZD1222 dose. The CDR3 here is CASNSYNSPLHF. The CDR3 nucleotides are TGTGCCAGTAACAGCTATAATTCACCCCTCCACTTT.